In its sample, the clone carrying this T cell receptor (beta chain) was seen a few times. As yet, its antigen is unknown. The germline gives CDR1 SGHRS, CDR2 YFSETQ. Trimming took 0 bases from V and 8 from J; bases not matched to a gene: 10. The CDR3 is 16 residues long. Noted treatment: some 20 received Ad26.COV2.S at low or high dose, single or two shots; about 5 received placebo; per-sample allocation not given. Sampling took place 63 days after the first vaccine or placebo injection. The entry originates in a study of Ad26.COV2.S vaccination and SARS-CoV-2 variants. Study-level information: Participant was drawn from the COV1001 Ad26.COV2.S trial arm. The vaccine Ad26.COV2.S was put into the muscle once, or twice with 56 days between.

General observations from the study: Reportedly, after vaccination the spike-specific CD8+ and CD4+ T cell responses displayed substantial breadth. Similar non-spike TCR breadth was seen in vaccine and placebo recipients.

Profiling relied on immunoSEQ multiplex PCR, and the TCRdb table lists in-frame clones only, not all of them. The sample has some 390,000 clones, roughly nine tenths seen once. V usage is TRBV5-1 and J usage is TRBJ1-3, with 8 bases matching TRBD1. Sequencing was performed on peripheral blood, taken in a trial of Ad26.COV2.S vaccine versus placebo. The sequence was obtained from a person between 18 and 59 years old who received the Ad26.COV2.S COVID-19 vaccine or a placebo. The CDR3 is CASSLGTGSDLDTIYF. Written as DNA, the CDR3 is TGCGCCAGCAGCTTGGGGACAGGGAGCGATTTAGACACCATATATTTT.